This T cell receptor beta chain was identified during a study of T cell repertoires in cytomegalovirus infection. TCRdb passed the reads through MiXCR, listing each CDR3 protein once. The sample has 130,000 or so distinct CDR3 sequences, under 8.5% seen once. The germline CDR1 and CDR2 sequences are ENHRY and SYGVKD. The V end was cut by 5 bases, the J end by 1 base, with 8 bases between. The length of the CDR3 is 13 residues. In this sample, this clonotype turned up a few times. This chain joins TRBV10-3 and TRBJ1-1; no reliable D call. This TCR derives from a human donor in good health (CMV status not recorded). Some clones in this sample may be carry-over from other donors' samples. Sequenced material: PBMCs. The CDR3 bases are TGTGCCATCAGTACATCAGGGAACACTGAAGCTTTCTTT. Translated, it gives CAISTSGNTEAFF.